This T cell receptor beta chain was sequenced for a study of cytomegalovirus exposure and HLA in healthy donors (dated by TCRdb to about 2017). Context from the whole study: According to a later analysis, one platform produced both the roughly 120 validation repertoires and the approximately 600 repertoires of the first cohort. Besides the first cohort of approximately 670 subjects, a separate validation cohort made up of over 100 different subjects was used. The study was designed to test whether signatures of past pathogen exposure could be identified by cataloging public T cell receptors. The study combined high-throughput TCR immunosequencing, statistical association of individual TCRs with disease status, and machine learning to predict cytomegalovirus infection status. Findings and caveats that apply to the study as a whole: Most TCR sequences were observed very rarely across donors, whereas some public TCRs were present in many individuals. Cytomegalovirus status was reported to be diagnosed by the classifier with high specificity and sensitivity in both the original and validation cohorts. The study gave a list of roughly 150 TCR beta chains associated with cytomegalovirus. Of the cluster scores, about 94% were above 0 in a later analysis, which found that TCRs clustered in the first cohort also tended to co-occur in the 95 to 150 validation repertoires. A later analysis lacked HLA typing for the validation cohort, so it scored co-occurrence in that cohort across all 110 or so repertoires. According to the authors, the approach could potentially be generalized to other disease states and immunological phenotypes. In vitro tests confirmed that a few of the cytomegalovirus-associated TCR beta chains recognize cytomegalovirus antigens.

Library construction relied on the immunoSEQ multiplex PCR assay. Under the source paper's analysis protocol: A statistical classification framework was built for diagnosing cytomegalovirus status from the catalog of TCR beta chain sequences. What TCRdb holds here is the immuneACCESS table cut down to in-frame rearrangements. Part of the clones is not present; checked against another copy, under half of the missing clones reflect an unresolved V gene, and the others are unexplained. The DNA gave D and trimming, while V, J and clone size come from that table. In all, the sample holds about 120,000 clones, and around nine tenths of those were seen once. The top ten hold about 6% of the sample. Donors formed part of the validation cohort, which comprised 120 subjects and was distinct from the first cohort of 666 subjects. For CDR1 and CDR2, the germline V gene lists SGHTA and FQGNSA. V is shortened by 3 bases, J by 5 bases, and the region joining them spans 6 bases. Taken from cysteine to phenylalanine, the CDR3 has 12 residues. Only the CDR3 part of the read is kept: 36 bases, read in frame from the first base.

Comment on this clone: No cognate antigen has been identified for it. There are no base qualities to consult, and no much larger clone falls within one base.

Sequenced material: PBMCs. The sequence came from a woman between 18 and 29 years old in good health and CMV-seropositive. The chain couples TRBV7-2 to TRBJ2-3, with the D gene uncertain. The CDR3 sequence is CASSLPVDTQYF. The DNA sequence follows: TGTGCCAGCAGCTTGCCGGTAGATACGCAGTATTTT.